The clone carrying this T cell receptor (beta chain) was recorded a few times. Its specificity is unknown. The read comes to an end 3 residues before the CDR3 does, leaving the germline J gene to fill in the end. Equal genomic DNA amounts from CVID and control samples were sequenced. Data came from immunoSEQ multiplex PCR; TCRdb stores just in-frame clones and leaves some out. There are 25,000 to 35,000 clones in the sample, none observed a single time. V dropped 7 bases and J dropped 4 bases, with 11 bases sitting between them. Germline V lookup: CDR1 LNHDA, CDR2 SQIVND (reference sequence). The CDR3 sequence is 13 residues long. This sample was included in a study of T cell clonality in common variable immunodeficiency. Regarding the study as a whole: The cause of increased CVID clonality remains unclear without subpopulation sequencing. CVID subjects showed higher TCRbeta clonality than healthy controls. Common variable immunodeficiency TCR beta sequences reportedly had fewer deletions and N-nucleotide insertions.

This chain joins TRBV19 and TRBJ2-1; D unresolved. Material for sequencing was peripheral blood mononuclear cells. The source of this sequence is a human donor with common variable immunodeficiency. CDR3 DNA (partial): TGTGCCAGTAAAATTGGCTCTTACAATGAG. This encodes CASKIGSYNE. The CDR3 reads in full as CASKIGSYNEQFF.